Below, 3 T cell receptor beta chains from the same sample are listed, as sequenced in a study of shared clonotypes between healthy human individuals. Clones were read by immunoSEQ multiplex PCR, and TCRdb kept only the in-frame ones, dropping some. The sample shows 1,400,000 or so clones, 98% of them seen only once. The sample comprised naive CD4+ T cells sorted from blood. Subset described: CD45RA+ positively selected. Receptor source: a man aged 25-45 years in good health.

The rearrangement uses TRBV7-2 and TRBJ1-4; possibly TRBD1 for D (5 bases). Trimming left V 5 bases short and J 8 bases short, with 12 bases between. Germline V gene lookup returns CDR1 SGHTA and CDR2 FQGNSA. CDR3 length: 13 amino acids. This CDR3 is CASSPYRKEKLFF. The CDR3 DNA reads TGTGCCAGCAGCCCATACAGGAAGGAAAAACTGTTTTTT.

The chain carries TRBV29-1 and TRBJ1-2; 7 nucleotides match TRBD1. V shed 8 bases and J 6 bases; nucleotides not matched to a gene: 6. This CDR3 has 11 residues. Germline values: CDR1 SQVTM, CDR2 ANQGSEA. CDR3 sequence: CSTRTGDGYTF. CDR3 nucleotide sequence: TGCAGCACTAGGACAGGCGATGGCTACACCTTC. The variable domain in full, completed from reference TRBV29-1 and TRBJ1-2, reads SAVISQKPSRDICQRGTSLTIQCQVDSQVTMMFWYRQQPGQSLTLIATANQGSEATYESGFVIDKFPISRPNLTFSTLTVSNMSPEDSSIYLCSTRTGDGYTFGSGTRLTVV.

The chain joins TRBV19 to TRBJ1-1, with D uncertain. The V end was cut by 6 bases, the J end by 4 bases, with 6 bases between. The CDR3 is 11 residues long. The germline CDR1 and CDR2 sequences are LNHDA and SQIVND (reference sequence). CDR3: CASRSPTEAFF. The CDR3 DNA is TGTGCCAGTAGGAGCCCCACTGAAGCTTTCTTT.